Detailed here is one T cell receptor beta chain. Antigen unknown. In germline, CDR1 is SGHRS, CDR2 YFSETQ. Trimming took 4 bases from V and 6 from J; bases not matched to a gene: 7. The CDR3 runs to 14 residues. This specimen belongs to a study of radiotherapy plus CTLA-4 blockade in lung cancer. The overall study: Objective responses emerged in about 20% of patients, and 25% to 40% attained disease control. Study observations and caveats: Early clone dynamics of blood T cells, plus interferon-beta, reportedly predicted response best. Tumor-derived TCR clones expanded in blood after radiotherapy plus ipilimumab.

Here immunoSEQ multiplex PCR was the method, and the copy in TCRdb shows in-frame clones only, minus some. The sample records 89,000 or so clones, approximately 85% being singletons. Material: peripheral blood, obtained from a patient treated with radiotherapy plus ipilimumab. V gene TRBV5-1 combines with J gene TRBJ2-3, with 8 bases matching TRBD2. The TCR comes from a human donor with non-small cell lung cancer who had a partial response to radiotherapy plus ipilimumab. Here the CDR3 DNA reads TGCGCCAGCAGCACCGGGACTAGTTCGGATACGCAGTATTTT. Its protein is CASSTGTSSDTQYF.